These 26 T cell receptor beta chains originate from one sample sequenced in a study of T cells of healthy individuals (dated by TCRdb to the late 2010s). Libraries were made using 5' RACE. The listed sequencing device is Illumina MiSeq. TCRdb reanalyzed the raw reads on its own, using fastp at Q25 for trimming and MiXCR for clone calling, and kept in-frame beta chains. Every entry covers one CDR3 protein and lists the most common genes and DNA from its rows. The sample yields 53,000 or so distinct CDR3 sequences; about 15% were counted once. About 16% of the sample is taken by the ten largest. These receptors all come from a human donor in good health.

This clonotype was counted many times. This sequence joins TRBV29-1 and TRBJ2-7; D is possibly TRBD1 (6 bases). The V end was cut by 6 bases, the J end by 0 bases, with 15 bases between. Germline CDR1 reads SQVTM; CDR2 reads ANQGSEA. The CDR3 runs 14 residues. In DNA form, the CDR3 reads TGCAGCGTGCAGGTGACAGGCGGCTCCTACGAGCAGTACTTC. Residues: CSVQVTGGSYEQYF.

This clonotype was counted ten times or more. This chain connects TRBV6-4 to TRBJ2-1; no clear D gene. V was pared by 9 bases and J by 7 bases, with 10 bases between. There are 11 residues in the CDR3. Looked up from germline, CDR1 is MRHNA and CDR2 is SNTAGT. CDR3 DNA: TGTGCCAGTCCTCCTAGGAATGAGCAGTTCTTC. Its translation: CASPPRNEQFF.

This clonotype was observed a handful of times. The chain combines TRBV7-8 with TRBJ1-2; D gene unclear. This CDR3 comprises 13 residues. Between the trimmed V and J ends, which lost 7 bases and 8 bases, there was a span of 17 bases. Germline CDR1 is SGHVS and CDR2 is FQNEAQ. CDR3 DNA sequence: TGTGCCAGCATTCGAGTCAGCGGGGAAGGCTACACCTTC. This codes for CASIRVSGEGYTF.

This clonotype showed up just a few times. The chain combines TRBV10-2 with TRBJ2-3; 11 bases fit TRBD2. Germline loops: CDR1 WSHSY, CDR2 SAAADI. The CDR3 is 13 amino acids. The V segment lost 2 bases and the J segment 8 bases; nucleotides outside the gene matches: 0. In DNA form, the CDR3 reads TGCGCCAGCAGTGAGGGGACTAGCGGTACGCAGTATTTT. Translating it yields CASSEGTSGTQYF.

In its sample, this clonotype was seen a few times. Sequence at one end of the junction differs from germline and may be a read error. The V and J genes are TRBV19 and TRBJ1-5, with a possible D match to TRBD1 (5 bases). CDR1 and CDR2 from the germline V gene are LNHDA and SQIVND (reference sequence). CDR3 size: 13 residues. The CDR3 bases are TGTGCCAGTAGGGCAGGGTGGGCACAGCCCCAGCACTTT. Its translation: CASRAGWAQPQHF.

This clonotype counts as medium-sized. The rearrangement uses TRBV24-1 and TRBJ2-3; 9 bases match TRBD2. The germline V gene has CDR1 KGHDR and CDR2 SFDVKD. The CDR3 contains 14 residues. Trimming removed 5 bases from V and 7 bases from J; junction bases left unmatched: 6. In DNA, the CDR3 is TGTGCCACCAGTGGACTAGCGGAAGGAAATACGCAGTATTTT. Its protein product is CATSGLAEGNTQYF.

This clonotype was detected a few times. CDR3 protein: CASSPQGFGYEQYF. The CDR3 DNA reads as TGTGCCAGCAGTCCTCAGGGGTTCGGATACGAGCAGTACTTC. This chain connects TRBV12-3 or TRBV12-4 to TRBJ2-7; a weak D match, TRBD1 (6 bases). The CDR3 consists of 14 residues. V lost 5 bases, J lost 4 bases, and 15 bases lay in between.

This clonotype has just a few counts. The CDR3 spells CASSELDNQPQHF. The DNA for the CDR3 is TGTGCCAGCAGTGAACTAGACAATCAGCCCCAGCATTTT. J is TRBJ1-5 and V is TRBV28; no firm D call. The germline V gene encodes CDR1 MDHEN and CDR2 SYDVKM. The V end lost 5 bases, the J end lost 3 bases, and 8 bases lay between the germline ends. The CDR3 has 13 amino acids.

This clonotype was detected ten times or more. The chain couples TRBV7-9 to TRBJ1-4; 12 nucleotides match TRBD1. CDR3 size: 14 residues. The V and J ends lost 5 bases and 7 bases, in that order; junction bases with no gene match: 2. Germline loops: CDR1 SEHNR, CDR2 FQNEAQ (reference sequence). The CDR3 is CASSAGQGAEKLFF. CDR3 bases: TGTGCCAGCAGCGCGGGACAGGGGGCTGAAAAACTGTTTTTT.

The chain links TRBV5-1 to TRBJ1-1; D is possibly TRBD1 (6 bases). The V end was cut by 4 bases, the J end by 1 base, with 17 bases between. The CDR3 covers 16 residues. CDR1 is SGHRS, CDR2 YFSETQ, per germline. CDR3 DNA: TGCGCCAGCAGCCGTACAGCCCGGGACAAGAACACTGAAGCTTTCTTT. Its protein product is CASSRTARDKNTEAFF.

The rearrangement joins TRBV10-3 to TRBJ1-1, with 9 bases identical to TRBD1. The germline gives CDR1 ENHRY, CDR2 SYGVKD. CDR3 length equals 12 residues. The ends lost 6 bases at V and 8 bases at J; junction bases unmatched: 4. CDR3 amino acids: CAIRGQGEEAFF. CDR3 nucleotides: TGTGCCATCAGGGGACAGGGTGAGGAAGCTTTCTTT.

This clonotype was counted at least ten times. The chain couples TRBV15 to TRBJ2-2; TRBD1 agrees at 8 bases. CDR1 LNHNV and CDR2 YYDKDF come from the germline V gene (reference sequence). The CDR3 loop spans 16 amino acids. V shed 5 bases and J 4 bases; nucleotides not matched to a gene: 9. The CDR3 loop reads CATSGKDRAGTGELFF. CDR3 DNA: TGTGCCACCAGCGGAAAGGACAGGGCGGGCACCGGGGAGCTGTTTTTT.

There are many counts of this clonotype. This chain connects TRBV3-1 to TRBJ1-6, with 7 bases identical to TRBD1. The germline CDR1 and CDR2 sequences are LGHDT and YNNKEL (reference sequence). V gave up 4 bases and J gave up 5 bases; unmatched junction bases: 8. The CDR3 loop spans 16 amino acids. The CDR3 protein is CASSPHPGTDNSPLHF. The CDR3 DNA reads TGTGCCAGCAGCCCCCACCCCGGGACAGATAATTCACCCCTCCACTTT.

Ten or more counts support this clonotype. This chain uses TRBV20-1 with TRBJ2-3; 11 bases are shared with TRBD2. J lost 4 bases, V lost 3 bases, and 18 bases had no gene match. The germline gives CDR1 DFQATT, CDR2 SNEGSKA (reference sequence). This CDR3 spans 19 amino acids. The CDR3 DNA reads TGCAGTGCTAGTCGGCTAGCGGGAGGATACCAAGTCCCCCCAGATACGCAGTATTTT. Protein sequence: CSASRLAGGYQVPPDTQYF.

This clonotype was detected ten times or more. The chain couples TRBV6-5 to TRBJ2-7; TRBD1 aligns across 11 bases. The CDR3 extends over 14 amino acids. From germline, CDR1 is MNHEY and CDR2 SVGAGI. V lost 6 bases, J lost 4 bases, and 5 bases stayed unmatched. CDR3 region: CASSRDRGRYEQYF. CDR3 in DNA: TGTGCCAGCAGCCGGGACAGGGGGAGATACGAGCAGTACTTC.

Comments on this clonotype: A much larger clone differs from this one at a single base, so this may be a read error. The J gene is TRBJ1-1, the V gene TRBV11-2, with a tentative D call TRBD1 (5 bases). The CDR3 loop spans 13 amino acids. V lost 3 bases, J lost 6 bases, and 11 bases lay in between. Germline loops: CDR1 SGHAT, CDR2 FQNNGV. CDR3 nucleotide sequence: TGTGCCAGCAGCTTGGGCAGGGATTCTGAAGCTTTCTTT. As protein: CASSLGRDSEAFF.

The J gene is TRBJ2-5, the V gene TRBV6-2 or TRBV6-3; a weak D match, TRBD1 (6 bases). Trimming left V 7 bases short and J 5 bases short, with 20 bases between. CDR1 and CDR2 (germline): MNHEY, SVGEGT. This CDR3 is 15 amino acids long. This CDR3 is CASNPDSFGDETQYF. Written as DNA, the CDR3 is TGTGCCAGCAACCCGGACAGCTTCGGGGATGAGACCCAGTACTTC.

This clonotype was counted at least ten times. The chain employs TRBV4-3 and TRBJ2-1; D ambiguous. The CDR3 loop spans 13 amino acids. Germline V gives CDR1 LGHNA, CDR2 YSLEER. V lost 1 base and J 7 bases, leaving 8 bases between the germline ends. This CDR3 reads CASSQGLENEQFF. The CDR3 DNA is TGCGCCAGCAGCCAAGGGTTAGAGAATGAGCAGTTCTTC.

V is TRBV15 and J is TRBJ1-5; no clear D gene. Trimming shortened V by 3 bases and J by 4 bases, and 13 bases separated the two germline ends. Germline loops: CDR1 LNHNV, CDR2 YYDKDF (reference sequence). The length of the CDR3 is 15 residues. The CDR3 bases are TGTGCCACCAGCAGTGAAGCACGGGTTAATCAGCCCCAGCATTTT. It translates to CATSSEARVNQPQHF.

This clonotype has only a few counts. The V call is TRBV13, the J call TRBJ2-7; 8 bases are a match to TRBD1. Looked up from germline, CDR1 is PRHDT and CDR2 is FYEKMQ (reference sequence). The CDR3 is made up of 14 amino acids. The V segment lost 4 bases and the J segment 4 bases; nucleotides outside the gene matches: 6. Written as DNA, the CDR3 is TGTGCCAGCAGCTGGAGGACAGGGTCGTACGAGCAGTACTTC. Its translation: CASSWRTGSYEQYF.

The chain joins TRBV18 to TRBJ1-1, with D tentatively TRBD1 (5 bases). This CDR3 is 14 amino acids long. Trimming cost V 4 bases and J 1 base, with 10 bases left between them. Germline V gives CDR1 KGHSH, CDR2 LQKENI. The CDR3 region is CASSHRDPNTEAFF. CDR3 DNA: TGTGCCAGCTCACACCGGGACCCGAACACTGAAGCTTTCTTT.

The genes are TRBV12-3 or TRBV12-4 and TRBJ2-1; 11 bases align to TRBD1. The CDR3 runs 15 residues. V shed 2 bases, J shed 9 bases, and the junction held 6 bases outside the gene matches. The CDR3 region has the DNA TGTGCCAGCAGTTTATCAGGACAGGGGGCAGGTGAGCAGTTCTTC. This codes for CASSLSGQGAGEQFF.

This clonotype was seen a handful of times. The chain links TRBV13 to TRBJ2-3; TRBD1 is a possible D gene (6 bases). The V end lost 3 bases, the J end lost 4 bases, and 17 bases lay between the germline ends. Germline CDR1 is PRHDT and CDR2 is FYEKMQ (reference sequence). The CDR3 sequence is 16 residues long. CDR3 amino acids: CASSLKPGAFADTQYF. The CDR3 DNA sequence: TGTGCCAGCAGCTTGAAGCCAGGGGCCTTCGCAGATACGCAGTATTTT.

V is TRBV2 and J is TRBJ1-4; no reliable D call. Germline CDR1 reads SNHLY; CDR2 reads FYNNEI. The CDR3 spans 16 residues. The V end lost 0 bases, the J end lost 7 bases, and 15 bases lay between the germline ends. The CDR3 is CASSEADPNRSEKLFF. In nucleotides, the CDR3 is TGTGCCAGCAGTGAAGCCGACCCTAACCGGTCTGAAAAACTGTTTTTT.

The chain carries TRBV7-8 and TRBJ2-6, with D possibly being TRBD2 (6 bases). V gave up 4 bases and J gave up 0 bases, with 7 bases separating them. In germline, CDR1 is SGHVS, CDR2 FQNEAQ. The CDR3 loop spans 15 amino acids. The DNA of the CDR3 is TGTGCCAGCAGCTGGGGAGGCTCTGGGGCCAACGTCCTGACTTTC. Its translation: CASSWGGSGANVLTF.

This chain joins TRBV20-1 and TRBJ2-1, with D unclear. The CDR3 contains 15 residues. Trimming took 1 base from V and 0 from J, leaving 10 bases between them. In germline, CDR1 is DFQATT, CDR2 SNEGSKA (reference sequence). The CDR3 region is CSARVSRTSYNEQFF. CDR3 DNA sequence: TGCAGTGCTAGAGTATCGCGGACCTCCTACAATGAGCAGTTCTTC.